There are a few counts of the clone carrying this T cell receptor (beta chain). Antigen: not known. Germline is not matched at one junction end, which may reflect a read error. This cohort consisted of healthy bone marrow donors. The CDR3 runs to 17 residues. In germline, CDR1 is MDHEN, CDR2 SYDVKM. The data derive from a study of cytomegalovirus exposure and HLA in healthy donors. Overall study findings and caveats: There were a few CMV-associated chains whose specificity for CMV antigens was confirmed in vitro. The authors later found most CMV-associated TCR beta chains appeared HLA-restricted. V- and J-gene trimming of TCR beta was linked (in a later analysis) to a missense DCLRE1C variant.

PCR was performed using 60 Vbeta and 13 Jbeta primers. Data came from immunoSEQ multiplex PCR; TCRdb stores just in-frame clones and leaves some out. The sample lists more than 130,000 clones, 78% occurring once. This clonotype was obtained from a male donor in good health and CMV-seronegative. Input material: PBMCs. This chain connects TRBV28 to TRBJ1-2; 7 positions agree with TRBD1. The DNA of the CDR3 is TGTGCCAGCAGTTTTGAGCCTCGGTACAGGGGCTTATATGGCTACCCCTTC. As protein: CASSFEPRYRGLYGYPF.